This is a list of T cell receptor beta chains from one sample in a study of identical twins. TCRdb used MiXCR to reprocess the 5' RACE reads, holding one entry per CDR3 protein. The sample consists of hundreds of thousands of distinct CDR3 sequences, 10% to 15% of them appearing once. The same specimen was also included in a second study, on yellow fever vaccine responses in identical twins.

The sequenced sample was PBMCs. These receptors originate from a woman younger than 30 in good health. Each CDR3 is given with its conserved first and last residue. D genes are given only for firm matches. The size entry is marked missing in some rows and otherwise reads once, few, many or a size class.

>TRBV6-5|.|few|TRBJ2-1
TGTGCCAGCAGTCAACCGGGACCGGCGTTCGTCTTC
CASSQPGPAFVF
>TRBV4-1|TRBD1|few|TRBJ1-2
TGCGCCAGCAGCCAAGGGACAGGGACCCTTAACTATGGCTACACCTTC
CASSQGTGTLNYGYTF
>TRBV5-1|TRBD1|.|TRBJ1-1
TGCGCCAGCAGCGAACAGGGGGGCGGCACTGAAGCTTTCTTT
CASSEQGGGTEAFF
>TRBV12-3/TRBV12-4|.|few|TRBJ2-2
TGTGCCAGCAAACCATTTGAGGACACCACCGGGGAGCTGTTTTTT
CASKPFEDTTGELFF
>TRBV2|TRBD2|.|TRBJ2-3
TGTGCCAGCTGGGTAGCGGGTTCGGGTGCAGATACGCAGTATTTT
CASWVAGSGADTQYF
>TRBV10-3|.|.|TRBJ1-2
TGTGCCATCAGACCTACAGGGAACCTAAACTATGGCTACACCTTC
CAIRPTGNLNYGYTF
>TRBV18|.|.|TRBJ2-3
TGTGCCAGCTCACCACCCCCGGCAGATACGCAGTATTTT
CASSPPPADTQYF
>TRBV7-9|.|few|TRBJ1-1
TGTGCCAGCAGCTTAGTCAGCCTTGAAGCTTTCTTT
CASSLVSLEAFF
>TRBV5-1|.|many|TRBJ1-2
TGCGCCAGCACCCATTCCTACACCTTC
CASTHSYTF
>TRBV12-3/TRBV12-4|.|.|TRBJ1-2
TGTGCCAGCAGTTTGAACAGTCCCTATGGCTACACCTTC
CASSLNSPYGYTF
>TRBV4-1|.|.|TRBJ2-6
TGCGCCAGCAGCCAAGGGGTAGGGGGAACCTCTGGGGCCAACGTCCTGACTTTC
CASSQGVGGTSGANVLTF
>TRBV6-1|.|.|TRBJ1-4
TGTGCCAGCAAAAAGAGGGGTTCTAATGAAAAACTGTTTTTT
CASKKRGSNEKLFF
>TRBV20-1|TRBD2|few|TRBJ2-5
TGCAGTGCTAGAGCCACTAGCGGGGGGACCCAAGAGACCCAGTACTTC
CSARATSGGTQETQYF
>TRBV27|.|.|TRBJ2-1
TGTGCCAGCAGCTTTACACCGGGTCAGCAGTTCTTC
CASSFTPGQQFF
>TRBV7-8|TRBD2|many|TRBJ2-1
TGTGCCAGCAGCTTAGTGGGGCTAGCGGTCCCCTACAATGAGCAGTTCTTC
CASSLVGLAVPYNEQFF
>TRBV25-1|TRBD2|.|TRBJ2-1
TGTGCCAGCAGTGCCCGGGGGGGGAGGACGAACAATGAGCAGTTCTTC
CASSARGGRTNNEQFF
>TRBV9|.|.|TRBJ1-1
TGTGCCAGCAGCACCCCGGGACAGAACACTGAAGCTTTCTTT
CASSTPGQNTEAFF
>TRBV20-1|TRBD2|few|TRBJ2-3
TGCAGTGCAAAGATGACTAGCGCCACAGATACGCAGTATTTT
CSAKMTSATDTQYF
>TRBV7-8|.|.|TRBJ2-5
TGTGCCAGCAGCTTAGTAGCCCGGTGGACAATCCAAGAGACCCAGTACTTC
CASSLVARWTIQETQYF
>TRBV9|TRBD2|many|TRBJ2-1
TGTGCCAGCAGCCCAGGGACTAGCCCGCTCTCCTACAATGAGCAGTTCTTC
CASSPGTSPLSYNEQFF
>TRBV5-1|TRBD2|.|TRBJ2-7
TGCGCCAGCAGCCCCGGACTAGCGGGGACCGACGAGCAGTACTTC
CASSPGLAGTDEQYF
>TRBV19|.|few|TRBJ2-7
TGTGCCAGTAGTATTGTTGCAGGGAAGTTTTTGGACGAGCAGTACTTC
CASSIVAGKFLDEQYF
>TRBV4-1|.|many|TRBJ1-4
TGCGCCAGCAGCCAGGTCGCAGGGATTGAAAAACTGTTTTTT
CASSQVAGIEKLFF
>TRBV5-1|TRBD1|many|TRBJ2-5
TGCGCCAGCAGCGGGGGACAGGGTTACCAAGAGACCCAGTACTTC
CASSGGQGYQETQYF
>TRBV12-3/TRBV12-4|.|many|TRBJ1-3
TGTGCCAGCAGCGCGGATCCTGGAAACACCATATATTTT
CASSADPGNTIYF
>TRBV9|TRBD1|.|TRBJ2-5
TGTGCCAGCAGTATAGGACAGGGACTTGGAGAGACCCAGTACTTC
CASSIGQGLGETQYF
>TRBV2|TRBD1|.|TRBJ1-4
TGTGCCAGCAGTGAAATGGACAGGGGACAAAAACTGTTTTTT
CASSEMDRGQKLFF
>TRBV12-3/TRBV12-4|TRBD1|few|TRBJ1-6
TGTGCCAGCACCCTGACAGGGATGAATTCACCCCTCCACTTT
CASTLTGMNSPLHF
>TRBV7-9|.|few|TRBJ2-1
TGTGCCAGCAGCTTTAGCGGTCCCGATGGGGATGAGCAGTTCTTC
CASSFSGPDGDEQFF
>TRBV9|.|few|TRBJ2-1
TGTGCCAGCAGCGTAGCTGGGGCAGAGTACAATGAGCAGTTCTTC
CASSVAGAEYNEQFF
>TRBV27|TRBD1|.|TRBJ1-1
TGTGCCAGCAGTTTGCAACAGGGGGTGAACACTGAAGCTTTCTTT
CASSLQQGVNTEAFF
>TRBV5-1|TRBD1|many|TRBJ2-7
TGCGCCAGCAGCTTGGGATTGGACAGGGGGGTCGAGCAGTACTTC
CASSLGLDRGVEQYF
>TRBV7-6|.|.|TRBJ2-1
TGTGCCAGCAGCTTAGGGTCTAAGGGCTACGAGCAGTTCTTC
CASSLGSKGYEQFF
>TRBV24-1|.|.|TRBJ1-1
TGTGCCACCAGTGAAGGGGTGAACACTGAAGCTTTCTTT
CATSEGVNTEAFF
>TRBV9|.|.|TRBJ1-1
TGTGCCAGCAGCGTAGCTACGGGGCAGAGAAACACTGAAGCTTTCTTT
CASSVATGQRNTEAFF
>TRBV5-1|.|.|TRBJ2-6
TGCGCCAGCAGCTTGGTGGTAGACGGGGCCAACGTCCTGACTTTC
CASSLVVDGANVLTF
>TRBV12-3/TRBV12-4|.|few|TRBJ2-3
TGTGCCAGCAGGGTACTTGGGGCGTCGAGCACAGATACGCAGTATTTT
CASRVLGASSTDTQYF
>TRBV28|.|.|TRBJ2-1
TGTGCCAGCAGTCTTCAAGGGGCCCCTTATGAGCAGTTCTTC
CASSLQGAPYEQFF
>TRBV18|.|few|TRBJ2-5
TGTGCCAGCTCACTCCCTGTAACTAAAGAGACCCAGTACTTC
CASSLPVTKETQYF